The 13 T cell receptor beta chains presented below share a single source sample, sequenced in a study of Tregs in tolerant kidney transplant recipients. TCRdb keeps only in-frame clones here, not all; method: immunoSEQ multiplex PCR. This table holds some 70,000 clones, around 84% found once. The specimen sequenced was CD4+ T cells from blood. The receptors stem from a human donor in good health.

This clone was observed a handful of times. V gene TRBV18 combines with J gene TRBJ1-1; TRBD1 matches at 7 bases. Germline V gene lookup returns CDR1 KGHSH and CDR2 LQKENI. This CDR3 spans 13 amino acids. With 6 bases clipped from V and 12 bases from J, the junction kept 13 bases outside the gene matches. CDR3 in amino acids: CASSRLTGSDSFF. Written as DNA, the CDR3 is TGTGCCAGCTCTAGGTTGACAGGGTCGGATTCTTTCTTT.

This clone has only a few counts. V gene TRBV7-2 combines with J gene TRBJ2-7; TRBD1 aligns across 10 bases. This CDR3 region has 14 residues. The V segment lost 4 bases and the J segment 6 bases; nucleotides outside the gene matches: 6. In germline, CDR1 is SGHTA, CDR2 FQGNSA. CDR3 sequence reads: CASSSAGTGVEQYF. CDR3 in DNA: TGTGCCAGCAGCTCCGCCGGGACAGGGGTCGAGCAGTACTTC.

CDR3 nucleotide sequence: TGTGCCATCAGCAACAGGGGATATGGCGGGGAGCTGTTTTTT. Translated, it gives CAISNRGYGGELFF. The chain uses TRBV10-3 and TRBJ2-2; TRBD1 agrees at 7 bases. V lost 6 bases to trimming and J lost 7 bases; unmatched junction nucleotides: 8. There are 14 residues in the CDR3. Germline values: CDR1 ENHRY, CDR2 SYGVKD.

V and J are TRBV7-2 and TRBJ1-4; the D is unclear. Trimming stripped 3 bases from V and 1 base from J, with 9 bases between. CDR1 and CDR2 from the germline V gene are SGHTA and FQGNSA. CDR3 length: 15 amino acids. CDR3 DNA sequence: TGTGCCAGCAGCTTCCGACGGGGAACTAATGAAAAACTGTTTTTT. Protein: CASSFRRGTNEKLFF.

This chain joins TRBV5-8 and TRBJ1-2; no definite D call. The CDR3 is 12 amino acids. The V gene's germline CDR1 is SGHTS and CDR2 YDEGEE. Trimming stripped 0 bases from V and 8 bases from J, with 8 bases between. CDR3 amino acids: CASSLAMGGYTF. The CDR3, as DNA: TGTGCCAGCAGCTTGGCCATGGGCGGCTACACCTTC.

The chain recombines TRBV6-6 with TRBJ2-1; D gene unclear. The CDR3 sequence is 13 residues long. Trimming cost V 6 bases and J 10 bases, with 16 bases left between them. Looked up from germline, CDR1 is MNHNY and CDR2 is SVGAGI (reference sequence). CDR3 sequence (DNA): TGTGCCAGCAGACCCTACAGTTCCGCCGAGCAGTTCTTC. This encodes CASRPYSSAEQFF.

Remarks on this clone: At one end the junction does not follow the germline gene, possibly because of a read error. The V call is TRBV5-4, the J call TRBJ1-2; 7 nucleotides line up with TRBD1. The CDR3 spans 15 residues. Germline CDR1 is SGHNT and CDR2 is YYREEE (reference sequence). CDR3 sequence (DNA): TGCGCCAGCAGCCAAGCGACAGGGCCAGACTATGGCTACACCTTC. Translation gives CASSQATGPDYGYTF.

The chain employs TRBV2 and TRBJ1-1, with 7 bases that match TRBD1. V trimming: 3 bases; J trimming: 4 bases; junction bases outside the gene matches: 11. The CDR3 has 16 residues. CDR1 is SNHLY, CDR2 FYNNEI, per germline. The CDR3 sequence is CASSDDNRGGSTEAFF. The CDR3 DNA reads as TGTGCCAGCAGTGATGACAACAGGGGAGGGAGCACTGAAGCTTTCTTT.

The chain uses TRBV5-1 and TRBJ2-3; 7 positions match TRBD2. The CDR3 is made up of 16 amino acids. Germline values: CDR1 SGHRS, CDR2 YFSETQ. With 0 bases clipped from V and 0 bases from J, the junction kept 4 bases outside the gene matches. The CDR3 DNA is TGCGCCAGCAGCTTGGGAAGCGGGGACAGCACAGATACGCAGTATTTT. Its translation is CASSLGSGDSTDTQYF.

This chain uses TRBV5-1 with TRBJ2-7; 11 bases align to TRBD2. Losses at the gene ends were 5 bases for V and 5 bases for J; bases not matched to a gene: 9. The CDR3 has 15 amino acids. The V gene's germline CDR1 is SGHRS and CDR2 YFSETQ. CDR3 in DNA: TGCGCCAGCAGTTACTATAGCGGGGGGGCCGACGAGCAGTACTTC. Amino acid sequence: CASSYYSGGADEQYF.

V usage is TRBV10-3 and J usage is TRBJ1-1, with 9 nucleotides matching TRBD1. V gave up 4 bases and J gave up 2 bases; unmatched junction bases: 5. The CDR3 consists of 15 residues. Per the germline V gene, CDR1 is ENHRY and CDR2 is SYGVKD. CDR3 in DNA: TGTGCCATCAGTGCAGAGGACAGGGGCAACACTGAAGCTTTCTTT. It yields the protein CAISAEDRGNTEAFF.

This clone was recorded once. The J gene is TRBJ2-3, the V gene TRBV15, with D unclear. The V gene lost 3 bases and the J gene lost 4 bases, with 5 bases spanning the gap. CDR3 length: 12 residues. Germline V gives CDR1 LNHNV, CDR2 YYDKDF (reference sequence). In DNA, the CDR3 is TGTGCCACCAGCAGGTTGTCAGATACGCAGTATTTT. Protein product: CATSRLSDTQYF.

The V gene is TRBV6-1, the J gene TRBJ2-7; perhaps TRBD2 as D (5 bases). Germline CDR1 MNHNS, CDR2 SASEGT. The length of the CDR3 is 14 residues. The V end lost 9 bases, the J end lost 0 bases, and 15 bases lay between the germline ends. The CDR3 here is CASAEGPTSYEQYF. DNA of the CDR3: TGTGCCAGTGCCGAGGGCCCCACCTCCTACGAGCAGTACTTC.